One sample yielded the 3 T cell receptor beta chains listed below, sequenced in a study of cytomegalovirus exposure and HLA in healthy donors. Amplification used 60 Vbeta primers and 13 Jbeta primers. Here immunoSEQ multiplex PCR was the method, and the copy in TCRdb shows in-frame clones only, minus some. This table holds around 130,000 clones, about 8.6% found once. Sequenced input: PBMCs. The receptors derive from a woman aged 40 to 55 in good health and CMV-seropositive.

This clone was observed a few times. The genes are TRBV5-1 and TRBJ2-7, with 9 bases lining up with TRBD1. The CDR3 consists of 14 residues. The germline gives CDR1 SGHRS, CDR2 YFSETQ. J gave up 2 bases and V 2 bases, and 2 bases lay outside the gene matches. The CDR3 sequence is CASSFGDRAYEQYF. The CDR3 DNA reads as TGCGCCAGCAGCTTTGGGGACAGGGCCTACGAGCAGTACTTC.

There are a few counts of this clone. V is TRBV29-1 and J is TRBJ2-3; D is ambiguous. This CDR3 has 10 amino acids. Trimming removed 5 bases at V and 5 bases at J, with 5 bases between. CDR1 and CDR2 (germline): SQVTM, ANQGSEA. CDR3 loop: CSVPGDTQYF. CDR3 bases: TGCAGCGTTCCCGGAGATACGCAGTATTTT.

The chain recombines TRBV7-9 with TRBJ1-1; possibly TRBD1 for D (6 bases). V gave up 8 bases and J gave up 3 bases, with 13 bases separating them. From germline, CDR1 is SEHNR and CDR2 FQNEAQ (reference sequence). The CDR3 is made up of 13 amino acids. This CDR3 is CASRGTGYTEAFF. CDR3 sequence (DNA): TGTGCCAGCCGTGGAACAGGGTACACTGAAGCTTTCTTT.